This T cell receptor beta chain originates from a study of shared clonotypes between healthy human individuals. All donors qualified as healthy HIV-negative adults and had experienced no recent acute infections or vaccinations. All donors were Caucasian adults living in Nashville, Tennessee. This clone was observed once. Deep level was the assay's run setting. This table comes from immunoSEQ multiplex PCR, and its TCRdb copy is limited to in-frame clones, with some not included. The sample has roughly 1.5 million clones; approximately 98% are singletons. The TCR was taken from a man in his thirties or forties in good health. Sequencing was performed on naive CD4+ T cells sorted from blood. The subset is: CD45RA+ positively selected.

The CDR3 bases are TGTGCCAGCAGCTTAGCGACTAGGAGGGCCCCTGATGAGCAGTTCTTC. The encoded protein is CASSLATRRAPDEQFF. V is TRBV7-2 and J is TRBJ2-1; perhaps TRBD2 as D (6 bases). The germline CDR1 and CDR2 sequences are SGHTA and FQGNSA. The CDR3 is 16 residues long. V was clipped by 0 bases and J by 8 bases, with 17 bases between them.